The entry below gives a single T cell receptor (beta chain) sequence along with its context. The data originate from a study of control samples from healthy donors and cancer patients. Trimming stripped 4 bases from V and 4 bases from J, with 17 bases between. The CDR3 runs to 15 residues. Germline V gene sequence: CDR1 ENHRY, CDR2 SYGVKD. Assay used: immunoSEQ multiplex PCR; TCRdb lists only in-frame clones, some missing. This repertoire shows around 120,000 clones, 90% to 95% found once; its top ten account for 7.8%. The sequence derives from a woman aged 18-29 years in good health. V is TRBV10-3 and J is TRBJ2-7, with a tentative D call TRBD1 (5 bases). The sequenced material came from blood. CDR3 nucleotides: TGTGCCATCAGTGTGTCAGGGCAGGGTAGGTACGAGCAGTACTTC. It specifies CAISVSGQGRYEQYF.